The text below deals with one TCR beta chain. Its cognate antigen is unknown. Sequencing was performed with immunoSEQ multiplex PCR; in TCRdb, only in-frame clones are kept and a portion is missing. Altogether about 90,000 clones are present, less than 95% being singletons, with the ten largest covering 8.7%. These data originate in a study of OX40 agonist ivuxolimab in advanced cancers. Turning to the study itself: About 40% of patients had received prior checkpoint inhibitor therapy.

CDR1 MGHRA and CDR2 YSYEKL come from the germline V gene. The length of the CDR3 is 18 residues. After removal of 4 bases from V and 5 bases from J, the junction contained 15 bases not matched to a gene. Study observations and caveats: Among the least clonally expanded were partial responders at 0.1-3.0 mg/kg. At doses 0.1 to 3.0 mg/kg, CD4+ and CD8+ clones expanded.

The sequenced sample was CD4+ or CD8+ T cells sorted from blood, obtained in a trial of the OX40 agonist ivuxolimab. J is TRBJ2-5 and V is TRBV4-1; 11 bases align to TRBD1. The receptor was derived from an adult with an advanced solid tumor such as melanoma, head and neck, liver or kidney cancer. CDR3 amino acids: CASSRGTLGQGAWETQYF. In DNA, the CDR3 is TGCGCCAGCAGCCGCGGAACACTCGGACAGGGGGCATGGGAGACCCAGTACTTC.